Below are 12 T cell receptor beta chains sequenced from a single sample in a study of cytomegalovirus exposure and HLA in healthy donors. The PCR ran on 60 Vbeta and 13 Jbeta primers. Assay: immunoSEQ multiplex PCR; the TCRdb copy retains only in-frame clones and omits some. The data contain 81,000 or so clones, about 77% of them singletons. The specimen was PBMCs. The receptors shown here come from a man aged 60-69 years in good health and CMV-seronegative.

The sample holds a few counts of this clone. The V gene is TRBV5-6, the J gene TRBJ2-5, with TRBD2 as a possible D gene (5 bases). CDR3 size: 15 residues. Germline values: CDR1 SGHDT, CDR2 YYEEEE. V dropped 2 bases and J dropped 2 bases, with 13 bases sitting between them. The CDR3 region is CASSLLWTSQETQYF. CDR3 nucleotides: TGTGCCAGCAGCTTACTGTGGACTTCACAAGAGACCCAGTACTTC.

This rearrangement joins TRBV4-1 to TRBJ2-7; TRBD1 might be the D (6 bases). Germline CDR1 is MGHRA and CDR2 is YSYEKL. V gave up 3 bases and J gave up 0 bases, with 18 bases separating them. The CDR3 has 17 amino acids. This CDR3 is CASSQGLASGVSYEQYF. CDR3 coding DNA: TGCGCCAGCAGCCAGGGCCTGGCGTCAGGGGTCTCCTACGAGCAGTACTTC.

CDR3: CASSVGDSGNYGYTF. The CDR3 coding sequence is TGTGCCAGCAGCGTAGGGGACAGCGGCAACTATGGCTACACCTTC. This chain links TRBV9 with TRBJ1-2; 7 nucleotides match TRBD1. Germline-derived CDR1 and CDR2 are SGDLS and YYNGEE. V shed 0 bases and J 2 bases; nucleotides not matched to a gene: 4. The CDR3 is 15 residues long.

This clone has a single count. V is TRBV18 and J is TRBJ1-1; 7 nucleotides match TRBD1. Germline CDR1 is KGHSH and CDR2 is LQKENI. CDR3 length: 14 amino acids. The V segment lost 2 bases and the J segment 3 bases; nucleotides outside the gene matches: 3. The CDR3 DNA follows: TGTGCCAGCTCACCAGCAGGGGGATACACTGAAGCTTTCTTT. It translates to CASSPAGGYTEAFF.

This rearrangement joins TRBV27 to TRBJ2-7; 7 nucleotides match TRBD2. Per the germline V gene, CDR1 is MNHEY and CDR2 is SMNVEV (reference sequence). Losses at the gene ends were 6 bases for V and 3 bases for J; bases not matched to a gene: 5. The length of the CDR3 is 13 residues. CDR3 sequence: CASSRAGDYEQYF. The DNA of the CDR3 is TGTGCCAGCAGCCGTGCGGGAGACTACGAGCAGTACTTC.

The chain recombines TRBV10-2 with TRBJ1-5; TRBD1 agrees at 7 bases. The CDR3 sequence is 13 residues long. Trimming cost V 7 bases and J 9 bases; bases outside gene matches: 9. The germline CDR1 and CDR2 sequences are WSHSY and SAAADI. The CDR3 loop reads CASMTGYGRPQHF. CDR3 in DNA: TGCGCCAGCATGACAGGGTACGGTCGGCCCCAGCATTTT.

This clone was seen a few times. J is TRBJ2-7 and V is TRBV5-6, with D tentatively TRBD1 (7 bases). Trimming removed 2 bases at V and 6 bases at J, with 15 bases between. CDR3 length equals 14 residues. Germline V lookup: CDR1 SGHDT, CDR2 YYEEEE. The CDR3 here is CASSLGGGVSEQYF. In nucleotides, the CDR3 is TGTGCCAGCAGCTTAGGGGGCGGGGTAAGCGAGCAGTACTTC.

V gene TRBV6-6 combines with J gene TRBJ1-2, with D possibly matching TRBD1 (5 bases). CDR3 size: 14 residues. CDR1 and CDR2 (germline): MNHNY, SVGAGI (reference sequence). The germline V and J ends were trimmed by 6 bases and 8 bases, with 19 bases remaining between them. CDR3 region: CASSHRSLGGGYTF. The CDR3 DNA sequence: TGTGCCAGCAGCCACAGGAGCCTTGGCGGCGGCTACACCTTC.

The chain employs TRBV5-1 and TRBJ2-3, with 10 bases fitting TRBD1. CDR1 and CDR2 from the germline V gene are SGHRS and YFSETQ. The CDR3 extends over 14 amino acids. V was clipped by 6 bases and J by 3 bases; unmatched bases: 4. CDR3 coding DNA: TGCGCCAGCACCCCGGGACAGGGGACAGATACGCAGTATTTT. Its protein product is CASTPGQGTDTQYF.

The CDR3 reads CASSTDGGESTDTQYF. CDR3 nucleotide sequence: TGTGCCAGCAGCACAGACGGGGGGGAAAGCACAGATACGCAGTATTTT. The chain links TRBV13 to TRBJ2-3; 8 bases map to TRBD2. V lost 5 bases to trimming and J lost 0 bases; unmatched junction nucleotides: 7. Germline loops: CDR1 PRHDT, CDR2 FYEKMQ (reference sequence). CDR3 length: 16 residues. Based on the CDR3 plus reference TRBV13 and TRBJ2-3, the full variable domain is AAGVIQSPRHLIKEKRETATLKCYPIPRHDTVYWYQQGPGQDPQFLISFYEKMQSDKGSIPDRFSAQQFSDYHSELNMSSLELGDSALYFCASSTDGGESTDTQYFGPGTRLTVL.

Note on this clone: Germline and junction disagree at one end, which may indicate a read error. The rearrangement uses TRBV7-9 and TRBJ1-2, with no clear D. This CDR3 region has 15 residues. Germline V gives CDR1 SEHNR, CDR2 FQNEAQ (reference sequence). The CDR3 is CSSSYSGVLNYGYTF. DNA of the CDR3: TGTTCCAGCAGTTACTCCGGAGTACTTAACTATGGCTACACCTTC.

V gene TRBV7-3 combines with J gene TRBJ1-1; 7 bases are shared with TRBD1. The CDR3 covers 13 residues. Germline trimming cut 5 bases from V and 3 bases from J; bases unmatched to any gene: 3. CDR1 is SGHTA and CDR2 is FQGTGA in the germline V gene. The chain's CDR3 is CASSKGGYTEAFF. The CDR3 nucleotides are TGTGCCAGCAGCAAAGGGGGCTACACTGAAGCTTTCTTT.